Listed below are T cell receptor beta chains from one sample, sequenced in a study of cytomegalovirus exposure and HLA in healthy donors. The data were produced by immunoSEQ multiplex PCR, yet TCRdb's version contains in-frame clones alone and is incomplete. Among fewer than 350,000 clones listed, 88% were seen once. The sample taken for sequencing was PBMCs. The receptors were sampled from a woman under 30 in good health and CMV-seronegative. The conserved cysteine and the conserved F or W are not part of the CDR3 here. A D gene is named only where the DNA matches it firmly. Clone size, where shown, is once, few, many, or a class for clones that have expanded.

>-|TRBV12-1|TRBJ2-7|-
ASSFIGALKYEQY
>TRBD2|TRBV15|TRBJ2-4|-
ATSRGGLAGNRGAAKNIQY
>-|TRBV4-1|TRBJ1-1|-
ASSQVRGMLAEAF
>TRBD1|TRBV27|TRBJ2-5|-
ASSIGDRETQY
>-|TRBV5-1|TRBJ1-2|-
ASSLDLMGAGYGYT
>TRBD2|TRBV28|TRBJ2-7|-
ASSSLSGRAYEQY
>TRBD2|TRBV7-2|TRBJ2-1|-
ASSLALLAGSYNEQF
>-|TRBV7-9|TRBJ2-2|once
ASSLEAGPGELF
>TRBD1|TRBV13|TRBJ2-3|once
ASSLERGRTDTQY
>TRBD1|TRBV5-4|TRBJ1-2|-
ASSFRDRVSGYT
>-|TRBV19|TRBJ2-1|-
ASSASGEGF
>TRBD1|TRBV13|TRBJ1-4|-
ASSLGADRAPEKLF
>-|TRBV7-2|TRBJ2-4|-
ASSLVHGNIQY
>-|TRBV10-1|TRBJ2-2|-
ASSLDRSGELF
>TRBD2|TRBV5-4|TRBJ2-3|-
ASSSPVAGVEDTQY
>-|TRBV6-1|TRBJ2-7|-
ASSESERRPAYEQY
>TRBD2|TRBV5-1|TRBJ2-7|once
ASSLVSGGSSYEQY
>TRBD1|TRBV27|TRBJ2-7|-
ASSYRDRDEQY
>-|TRBV5-1|TRBJ2-3|-
ASSLEAVADTQY
>TRBD2|TRBV25-1|TRBJ2-1|-
ASHRAGASNEQF
>TRBD1|TRBV7-8|TRBJ1-2|-
ASSPQTGRGKDGYT
>TRBD1|TRBV2|TRBJ2-5|-
ASALDRGRGETQY
>TRBD2|TRBV5-1|TRBJ2-2|once
ASSLGLAGSTGELF
>-|TRBV4-2|TRBJ1-3|-
ASSQGQDRGNTIY
>TRBD2|TRBV5-1|TRBJ2-7|-
ASSYTITSGAYEQY
>-|TRBV6-5|TRBJ1-1|-
ASSYSSLQGNTEAF
>-|TRBV18|TRBJ1-5|few
ASSPREGPGQPQH
>-|TRBV27|TRBJ1-1|-
ASSSGGYSAF
>-|TRBV4-1|TRBJ1-5|-
ASSQAGWGQPQH
>TRBD1|TRBV5-1|TRBJ2-7|-
ATRAGTGFLHEQY
>TRBD1|TRBV7-3|TRBJ1-1|-
ASSQTGQGMNTEAF
>TRBD2|TRBV10-3|TRBJ2-7|-
AISEGLAGSYEQY
>TRBD1|TRBV5-6|TRBJ1-2|-
ASSLAIGQGDYGYT
>TRBD2|TRBV4-1|TRBJ2-1|-
ASSQRLALSYNEQF
>-|TRBV18|TRBJ1-1|few
ASSRLAVNWDTEAF
>-|TRBV30|TRBJ2-7|-
AWSRAGEQY
>TRBD1|TRBV27|TRBJ1-2|-
ASSGEQGAGSYGYT
>TRBD2|TRBV5-1|TRBJ2-1|-
ASSLWGTSGDNEQF
>TRBD1|TRBV5-1|TRBJ2-6|-
ASSTERGLGSSGANVLT
>TRBD1|TRBV19|TRBJ1-2|-
ASSINDRGANYGYT
>-|TRBV4-3|TRBJ1-2|once
ASSPERGHAYGYT
>TRBD1|TRBV28|TRBJ1-5|few
ASREEDRVGNQPQH
>-|TRBV18|TRBJ1-2|-
ASSPAGVPISSYGYT
>TRBD1|TRBV2|TRBJ1-5|-
ASSDRTGLNQPQH